Below are 15 T cell receptor beta chains sequenced from a single sample in a study of regulatory T cells in long-lasting Graves disease. Arm-PCR of CDR3 regions and iRepertoire HTBI primers were the basis on which TCR beta libraries were built. MiXCR was run by TCRdb on the multiplex PCR reads, yielding one entry per CDR3 protein. The top ten hold 7.1% of the sample, which has over 450,000 distinct CDR3 sequences, about a fifth seen once. Time point described: persistent/refractory GD, antithyroid drugs over 5 years with positive TRAb. There was RNA extracted from PBMCs, and the TCR library was made from it. The source was peripheral blood mononuclear cells (PBMCs), collected when the disease was refractory, from a patient treated with antithyroid drugs. These TCRs come from a female donor with Graves disease.

CDR3 amino acids: CSAKTVPNQPQHF. In nucleotides, the CDR3 is TGCAGTGCTAAGACAGTTCCCAATCAGCCCCAGCATTTT. This chain connects TRBV20-1 to TRBJ1-5; tentative D call: TRBD1 (5 bases). Trimming removed 4 bases from V and 3 bases from J, with 10 bases in between. The CDR3 contains 13 residues. Germline lookup yields CDR1 DFQATT and CDR2 SNEGSKA (reference sequence).

This clonotype was seen a handful of times. The genes are TRBV4-2 and TRBJ2-5, with D possibly matching TRBD1 (5 bases). Germline loops: CDR1 LGHNA, CDR2 YNFKEQ. This CDR3 is built from 17 residues. Trimming removed 0 bases at V and 4 bases at J, with 18 bases between. CDR3: CASSQDLGASGRETQYF. The CDR3 nucleotides are TGTGCCAGCAGCCAAGATCTTGGGGCGAGTGGTCGAGAGACCCAGTACTTC.

The CDR3 region is CSVPGEGIEQYF. In DNA, the CDR3 is TGCAGCGTTCCAGGGGAGGGAATCGAGCAGTACTTC. The chain carries TRBV29-1 and TRBJ2-7; a possible D gene is TRBD2 (7 bases). V was cut by 5 bases and J by 6 bases, with 14 bases left in between. CDR1 is SQVTM and CDR2 is ANQGSEA in the germline V gene. The CDR3 runs 12 residues.

This clonotype has only one observation. A much larger clone differs by one base, so this may be a read error. V is TRBV3-1 and J is TRBJ1-2; TRBD1 matches at 9 bases. The germline V gene has CDR1 LGHDT and CDR2 YNNKEL (reference sequence). The CDR3 runs 14 residues. Germline trimming cut 7 bases from V and 0 bases from J; bases unmatched to any gene: 3. In DNA, the CDR3 is TGTGCCAGCATCAGGGACAGGGCTAACTATGGCTACACCTTC. Protein product: CASIRDRANYGYTF.

Many counts were recorded for this clonotype. V and J are TRBV3-1 and TRBJ1-4; no definite D call. The CDR3 extends over 13 amino acids. Trimming left V 4 bases short and J 7 bases short, with 10 bases between. Germline V CDR1 and CDR2: LGHDT, YNNKEL (reference sequence). This CDR3 reads CASSLVKGEKLFF. The CDR3 DNA sequence: TGTGCCAGCAGCCTGGTGAAGGGTGAAAAACTGTTTTTT.

This clonotype has at least ten counts. The chain combines TRBV6-1 with TRBJ1-1; TRBD1 is a possible D gene (6 bases). The CDR3 totals 14 residues. Germline V CDR1 and CDR2: MNHNS, SASEGT. Trimming cost V 7 bases and J 0 bases, with 12 bases left between them. CDR3 protein: CASTTGNMNTEAFF. CDR3 sequence (DNA): TGTGCCAGCACCACAGGGAACATGAACACTGAAGCTTTCTTT.

This chain uses TRBV29-1 with TRBJ2-7; a possible D gene is TRBD2 (7 bases). This CDR3 is built from 16 residues. Trimming cost V 2 bases and J 7 bases, with 24 bases left between them. Germline V gene lookup returns CDR1 SQVTM and CDR2 ANQGSEA. The CDR3 region has the DNA TGCAGCGTTGAATTCCGGGCTGTGGGGGGGCCCGGGGAGCAGTACTTC. Amino acid sequence: CSVEFRAVGGPGEQYF.

There are a few counts of this clonotype. The rearrangement links TRBV6-1 to TRBJ1-3; 8 nucleotides line up with TRBD1. CDR1 MNHNS and CDR2 SASEGT come from the germline V gene. There are 14 residues in the CDR3. J lost 6 bases, V lost 5 bases, and 6 bases had no gene match. The DNA of the CDR3 is TGTGCCAGCAGTCCGGGACAGGCTTTAAACACCATATATTTT. This translates into CASSPGQALNTIYF.

The rearrangement joins TRBV20-1 to TRBJ1-5; 7 bases line up with TRBD1. CDR3 length: 12 residues. Germline CDR1 and CDR2: DFQATT and SNEGSKA (reference sequence). Losses at the gene ends were 5 bases for V and 7 bases for J; bases not matched to a gene: 5. CDR3 nucleotide sequence: TGCAGTGCTCGACAGGGAGACCAGCCCCAGCATTTT. This encodes CSARQGDQPQHF.

In this sample, this clonotype turned up a few times. The chain has TRBV20-1 and TRBJ2-7, with 7 bases lining up with TRBD2. The ends lost 6 bases at V and 2 bases at J; junction bases unmatched: 10. The CDR3 runs to 14 residues. Germline V gives CDR1 DFQATT, CDR2 SNEGSKA (reference sequence). CDR3 loop: CSAVCQREPYEQYF. For the CDR3, the DNA is TGCAGTGCGGTGTGTCAGCGGGAACCCTACGAGCAGTACTTC.

This clonotype was detected a few times. The chain is built from TRBV12-3 or TRBV12-4 and TRBJ1-2; D unclear. The V gene lost 7 bases and the J gene lost 0 bases, with 9 bases spanning the gap. This CDR3 comprises 13 residues. The CDR3 bases are TGTGCCAGCACGCTATACGCTAACTATGGCTACACCTTC. This sequence encodes CASTLYANYGYTF.

Note on this clonotype: A clone one base away is much larger, so this may be a read error. The rearrangement links TRBV13 to TRBJ2-7; 10 nucleotides match TRBD2. This CDR3 contains 15 residues. CDR1 and CDR2 from the germline V gene are PRHDT and FYEKMQ (reference sequence). The V gene end was trimmed by 1 base and the J gene end by 2 bases; junction bases not matched to a gene: 2. CDR3 in amino acids: CASSLAGLATYEQYF. The CDR3 DNA sequence: TGTGCCAGCAGCTTAGCGGGACTAGCGACCTACGAGCAGTACTTC.

This clonotype showed up just a few times. One end of the junction fails to match germline, which may point to a read error. The V gene is TRBV20-1, the J gene TRBJ2-2; no firm D call. The CDR3 totals 17 residues. CDR1 and CDR2 (germline): DFQATT, SNEGSKA (reference sequence). CDR3: CSARSPADLPNTGELFF. The CDR3 nucleotides read TGCAGCGCTAGATCTCCCGCTGACCTGCCGAACACCGGGGAGCTGTTTTTT.

The chain combines TRBV9 with TRBJ2-7; D unresolved. The CDR3 runs 15 residues. Germline loops: CDR1 SGDLS, CDR2 YYNGEE. Trimming stripped 0 bases from V and 2 bases from J, with 12 bases between. The CDR3 DNA is TGTGCCAGCAGCGTAGAACAGTACGGAGCCTACGAGCAGTACTTC. Its translation is CASSVEQYGAYEQYF.

This chain links TRBV19 with TRBJ1-6; TRBD1 might be the D (5 bases). Germline assignment: CDR1 LNHDA and CDR2 SQIVND (reference sequence). The CDR3 length is 14 residues. V gave up 4 bases and J gave up 9 bases, with 13 bases separating them. Here the CDR3 DNA reads TGTGCCAGTAGTAGCGGGGAGGGGTCTTCACCCCTCCACTTT. This encodes CASSSGEGSSPLHF. Variable domain in full (rest from reference TRBV19 and TRBJ1-6): DGGITQSPKYLFRKEGQNVTLSCEQNLNHDAMYWYRQDPGQGLRLIYYSQIVNDFQKGDIAEGYSVSREKKESFPLTVTSAQKNPTAFYLCASSSGEGSSPLHFGNGTRLTVT.